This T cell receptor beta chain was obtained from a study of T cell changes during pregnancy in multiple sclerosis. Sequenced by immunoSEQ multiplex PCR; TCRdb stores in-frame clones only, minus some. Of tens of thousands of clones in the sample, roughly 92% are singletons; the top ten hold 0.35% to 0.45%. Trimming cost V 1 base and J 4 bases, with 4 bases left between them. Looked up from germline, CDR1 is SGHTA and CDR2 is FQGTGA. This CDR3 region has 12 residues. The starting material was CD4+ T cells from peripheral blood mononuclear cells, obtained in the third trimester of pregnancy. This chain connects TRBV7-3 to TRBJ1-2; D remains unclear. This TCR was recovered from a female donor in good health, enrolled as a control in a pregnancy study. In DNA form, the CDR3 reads TGTGCCAGCAGCTTAAACGGCTATGGCTACACCTTC. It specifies CASSLNGYGYTF.